This TCR beta chain was captured in a study of cytomegalovirus exposure and HLA in healthy donors. Study details: Unique TCR beta sequences numbering around 110 million came from 150 million to 200 million T cells in an earlier analysis.

Both 60 Vbeta primers and 13 Jbeta primers went into the PCR. Data came from immunoSEQ multiplex PCR; TCRdb stores just in-frame clones and leaves some out. Here the sample spans roughly 150,000 clones, 65% to 80% being singletons. Study outcomes and limitations: Reports showed the classifier diagnosing cytomegalovirus status with high specificity and sensitivity. Researchers counted roughly 160 TCR beta chains as cytomegalovirus-associated.

As concerns this clone: Its antigen is unidentified.

J lost 8 bases, V lost 6 bases, and 9 bases had no gene match. The CDR3 loop spans 15 amino acids. Germline V gene lookup returns CDR1 SNHLY and CDR2 FYNNEI. The chain employs TRBV2 and TRBJ2-3, with TRBD1 matching 12 bases. Source material: PBMCs. This clonotype originated in a woman between 45 and 60 years old in good health and CMV-seropositive. CDR3 sequence: CASSAEGQGAGTQYF. The DNA of the CDR3 is TGTGCCAGCAGCGCCGAGGGACAGGGGGCAGGTACGCAGTATTTT.